This TCR beta chain was recorded in a study of blood T cells in healthy people across ages. Study results and limitations: Diversity estimated from one million T cells was considered an underestimate.

This clonotype appeared a single time. Its target is not known. A sample-barcoded 5' primer and a J-beta primer mix were used in a second PCR of roughly 6 to 11 cycles. TCRdb re-called the 5' RACE reads with MiXCR, one entry per CDR3 protein. The profile covers more than 650,000 distinct CDR3 sequences, with 25% to 30% appearing a single time and 2.5% to 3.5% taken by the ten largest. Isolating PBMCs gave at least 6 million of these cells per sample. The germline CDR1 and CDR2 sequences are SQVTM and ANQGSEA. Germline trimming cut 0 bases from V and 4 bases from J; bases unmatched to any gene: 16. The CDR3 is 18 residues long. Separately, the same data were catalogued under a study of T cells of mothers and their children.

This receptor was obtained from a boy younger than 18 in good health. The chain has TRBV29-1 and TRBJ1-1, with TRBD1 matching over 8 bases. Sequenced input: blood. CDR3 amino acids: CSVEDLGQGHPKGTEAFF. The CDR3 region has the DNA TGCAGCGTTGAAGATCTTGGACAGGGACACCCAAAAGGCACTGAAGCTTTCTTT.